These 20 T cell receptor beta chains came from one sample sequenced in a study of T-cell reconstitution after alpha-beta-depleted transplantation in children. Construction of the TCRbeta library involved unique molecular identifiers. TCRdb processed the PCR reads anew with MiXCR; each CDR3 protein has one entry. The sample contains about 70,000 distinct CDR3 sequences, about a tenth of which appear only once. The specimen was PBMCs, collected before TCRalphabeta/CD19-depleted stem cell transplant. The source is a boy aged 5-17 years with acute myeloid leukemia, due to receive a stem cell transplant.

This clonotype has ten or more counts. The chain uses TRBV27 and TRBJ2-7, with 9 bases lining up with TRBD1. CDR1 and CDR2 (germline): MNHEY, SMNVEV (reference sequence). The J segment lost 5 bases and the V segment lost 2 bases, leaving 10 bases of the junction unmatched. The CDR3 contains 16 residues. This CDR3 reads CASSLNFGQGTHEQYF. Here the CDR3 DNA reads TGTGCCAGCAGTTTAAACTTTGGACAGGGGACCCACGAGCAGTACTTC.

This clonotype was recorded at least ten times. The gene calls are TRBV12-3 or TRBV12-4 and TRBJ1-5; D might be TRBD1 (5 bases). V was pared by 6 bases and J by 0 bases, with 18 bases between. CDR3 length equals 17 residues. This CDR3 is CASSIRDGGYSNQPQHF. CDR3 DNA sequence: TGTGCCAGCAGCATAAGGGACGGAGGGTATAGCAATCAGCCCCAGCATTTT.

A few counts support this clonotype. The rearrangement joins TRBV7-7 to TRBJ2-3; TRBD1 might be the D (6 bases). Germline CDR1 SSHAT, CDR2 FNYEAQ (reference sequence). The V end was cut by 1 base, the J end by 0 bases, with 14 bases between. The CDR3 has 17 residues. CDR3 amino acids: CASSLGAGAASTDTQYF. CDR3 DNA: TGTGCCAGCAGCTTAGGTGCAGGGGCCGCTAGCACAGATACGCAGTATTTT.

The table lists this clonotype with many counts. The genes are TRBV29-1 and TRBJ2-7; either TRBD1 or TRBD2 may fit D (6 bases each). Per germline, CDR1 SQVTM and CDR2 ANQGSEA. The CDR3 covers 13 residues. Trimming took 4 bases from V and 6 from J, leaving 16 bases between them. The CDR3 loop reads CSVGGTGASEQYF. The CDR3 bases are TGCAGCGTTGGAGGTACGGGGGCCTCCGAGCAGTACTTC.

This clonotype was observed many times. This chain links TRBV10-3 with TRBJ2-3; D is possibly TRBD2 (5 bases). Trimming removed 3 bases from V and 5 bases from J, with 12 bases in between. This CDR3 is built from 14 residues. Germline V CDR1 and CDR2: ENHRY, SYGVKD. The CDR3 here is CAISDLVGRDTQYF. For the CDR3, the DNA is TGTGCCATCAGTGATTTGGTAGGGAGAGATACGCAGTATTTT.

In this sample, this clonotype turned up once. The junction does not match germline at one end; this may be a read error. The rearrangement joins TRBV11-2 to TRBJ1-2, with D tentatively TRBD1 (6 bases). This CDR3 is 14 amino acids long. CDR1 and CDR2 (germline): SGHAT, FQNNGV. The CDR3 protein is CASSPGVRVAGFTF. The CDR3 DNA sequence: TGTGCCAGCAGCCCAGGGGTCAGGGTCGCTGGCTTCACCTTC.

This clonotype was recorded at least ten times. The chain couples TRBV11-1 to TRBJ2-2, with 8 positions matching TRBD2. The germline gives CDR1 SGHAT, CDR2 FQDESV (reference sequence). V dropped 1 base and J dropped 1; count of bases not matched to a gene: 11. This CDR3 is 19 amino acids long. The CDR3 region is CASSLVRGSGKLNTGELFF. The CDR3 DNA reads as TGTGCCAGCAGCTTAGTTCGTGGTAGCGGGAAATTGAACACCGGGGAGCTGTTTTTT.

This clonotype was picked up many times. The chain has TRBV30 and TRBJ2-7; D possibly corresponds to TRBD2 (6 bases). Germline V gene sequence: CDR1 GTSNPN, CDR2 SVGIG (reference sequence). The CDR3 is made up of 16 amino acids. The ends were cut back, 2 bases at V and 10 bases at J, with 27 bases in the middle. DNA for the CDR3: TGTGCCTGGAGTCTAGTCTGGGGGGAAAGCTCCTATGAACAGTACTTC. Its translation is CAWSLVWGESSYEQYF.

This clonotype was observed many times. The V call is TRBV7-9, the J call TRBJ2-3, with D tentatively TRBD1 or TRBD2 (7 bases each). The germline V gene has CDR1 SEHNR and CDR2 FQNEAQ (reference sequence). The CDR3 runs 14 residues. V was shortened by 4 bases and J by 13 bases, with 21 bases between the two germline ends. Here the CDR3 reads CASSSRQGGVLEYF. Written as DNA, the CDR3 is TGTGCCAGCAGCTCCAGACAGGGAGGGGTTTTGGAGTATTTT.

This clonotype appeared many times. The chain employs TRBV7-9 and TRBJ2-3; D call uncertain. V was trimmed by 8 bases and J by 0 bases, leaving 9 bases between them. This CDR3 is built from 13 residues. Germline V gives CDR1 SEHNR, CDR2 FQNEAQ (reference sequence). This CDR3 is CASALFSTDTQYF. The CDR3 DNA follows: TGTGCCAGCGCATTATTTAGCACAGATACGCAGTATTTT. The entire variable domain, with the rest obtained from reference TRBV7-9 and TRBJ2-3, is as follows: DTGVSQNPRHKITKRGQNVTFRCDPISEHNRLYWYRQTLGQGPEFLTYFQNEAQLEKSRLLSDRFSAERPKGSFSTLEIQRTEQGDSAMYLCASALFSTDTQYFGPGTRLTVL.

This clonotype has ten or more counts. The CDR3 region has the DNA TGTGCCAGCAGCCAAGGACAGGTCTGGGGCTACACCTTC. Translated: CASSQGQVWGYTF. The rearrangement joins TRBV3-1 to TRBJ1-2; tentatively, D is TRBD1 (6 bases). The CDR3 contains 13 residues. The germline gives CDR1 LGHDT, CDR2 YNNKEL (reference sequence). Trimming cost V 1 base and J 8 bases, with 11 bases left between them.

This clonotype was observed at least ten times. J is TRBJ1-2 and V is TRBV20-1; 7 bases are shared with TRBD1. Germline values: CDR1 DFQATT, CDR2 SNEGSKA (reference sequence). CDR3 size: 14 residues. J gave up 5 bases and V 4 bases, and 10 bases lay outside the gene matches. The CDR3 loop reads CSAKEIQGRYGYTF. In nucleotides, the CDR3 is TGCAGTGCTAAAGAGATACAGGGGAGGTATGGCTACACCTTC.

This clonotype has a count of ten or more. The chain joins TRBV4-3 to TRBJ2-1, with 8 nucleotides matching TRBD2. CDR1 is LGHNA, CDR2 YSLEER, per germline. CDR3 size: 14 residues. V was clipped by 2 bases and J by 5 bases; unmatched bases: 2. The CDR3 reads CASSQRLANNEQFF. The CDR3, as DNA: TGCGCCAGCAGCCAAAGACTAGCGAACAATGAGCAGTTCTTC.

This clonotype was seen at least ten times. The chain carries TRBV20-1 and TRBJ2-3; 8 bases line up with TRBD2. V was pared by 3 bases and J by 7 bases, with 6 bases of the junction left unmatched. CDR3 length: 13 residues. Germline assignment: CDR1 DFQATT and CDR2 SNEGSKA (reference sequence). The CDR3 here is CSASSAGGNTQYF. In DNA form, the CDR3 reads TGCAGTGCTAGCAGCGCGGGGGGAAATACGCAGTATTTT.

The sample holds a few counts of this clonotype. The chain has TRBV4-2 and TRBJ2-2; 15 nucleotides match TRBD2. J gave up 4 bases and V 4 bases, and 13 bases lay outside the gene matches. Germline V gene data show CDR1 as LGHNA and CDR2 as YNFKEQ. The CDR3 spans 20 residues. CDR3 amino acids: CASSRAGGLAGGPGTGELFF. Here the CDR3 DNA reads TGTGCCAGCAGCCGGGCAGGCGGACTAGCGGGGGGGCCCGGCACCGGGGAGCTGTTTTTT.

V usage is TRBV10-3 and J usage is TRBJ2-5; D is perhaps TRBD1 (5 bases). V was trimmed by 6 bases and J by 5 bases, leaving 16 bases between them. The germline CDR1 and CDR2 sequences are ENHRY and SYGVKD. This CDR3 is built from 14 residues. CDR3 amino acids: CAISPDARVETQYF. Written as DNA, the CDR3 is TGTGCCATCAGCCCAGACGCCAGGGTGGAGACCCAGTACTTC.

This clonotype was found many times. The chain has TRBV5-1 and TRBJ2-3; TRBD2 matches 10 bases. V shed 3 bases, J shed 2 bases, and the junction held 6 bases outside the gene matches. Germline V gene sequence: CDR1 SGHRS, CDR2 YFSETQ. This CDR3 region has 16 residues. This chain's CDR3 is CASSSVAGGPTDTQYF. The DNA for the CDR3 is TGCGCCAGCAGCTCCGTAGCGGGGGGCCCCACAGATACGCAGTATTTT.

This clonotype was counted ten times or more. This chain connects TRBV20-1 to TRBJ2-5, with 9 bases lining up with TRBD1. From germline, CDR1 is DFQATT and CDR2 SNEGSKA (reference sequence). This CDR3 contains 14 residues. The junction had 4 bases not matched to a gene; V was cut back by 3 bases and J by 2 bases. CDR3 nucleotides: TGCAGTGCTAGGCCCGGGACAGGGCAAGAGACCCAGTACTTC. It codes for CSARPGTGQETQYF.

This clonotype was detected ten times or more. J is TRBJ2-7 and V is TRBV12-3 or TRBV12-4, with unresolved D. The CDR3 consists of 13 residues. Trimming removed 3 bases from V and 1 base from J, with 7 bases in between. CDR3 region: CASSLSESYEQYF. CDR3 nucleotides: TGTGCCAGCAGTTTGTCCGAATCCTACGAGCAGTACTTC.

This clonotype has ten or more counts. For the CDR3, the DNA is TGCAGTGCTCAAGGACAGGGTTATTTTGGTGGCTACACCTTC. Protein product: CSAQGQGYFGGYTF. The J gene is TRBJ1-2, the V gene TRBV20-1; 8 positions match TRBD1. The J segment lost 7 bases and the V segment lost 5 bases, leaving 12 bases of the junction unmatched. CDR1 DFQATT and CDR2 SNEGSKA come from the germline V gene (reference sequence). This CDR3 region has 14 residues.